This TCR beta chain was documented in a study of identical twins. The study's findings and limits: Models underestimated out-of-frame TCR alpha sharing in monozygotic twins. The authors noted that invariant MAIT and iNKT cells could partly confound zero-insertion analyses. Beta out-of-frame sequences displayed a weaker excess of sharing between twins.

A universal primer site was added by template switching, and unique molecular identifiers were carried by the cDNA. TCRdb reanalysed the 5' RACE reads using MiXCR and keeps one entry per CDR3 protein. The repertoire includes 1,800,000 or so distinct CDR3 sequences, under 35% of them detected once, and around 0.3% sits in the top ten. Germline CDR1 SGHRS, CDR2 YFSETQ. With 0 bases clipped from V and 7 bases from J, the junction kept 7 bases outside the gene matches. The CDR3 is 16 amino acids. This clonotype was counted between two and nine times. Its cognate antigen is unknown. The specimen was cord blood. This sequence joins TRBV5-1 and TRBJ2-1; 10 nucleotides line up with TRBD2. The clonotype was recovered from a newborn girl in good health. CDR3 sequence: CASSLEQAGGNNEQFF. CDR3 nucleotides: TGCGCCAGCAGCTTGGAGCAAGCGGGGGGGAATAATGAGCAGTTCTTC. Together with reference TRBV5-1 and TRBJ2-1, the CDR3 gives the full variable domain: KAGVTQTPRYLIKTRGQQVTLSCSPISGHRSVSWYQQTPGQGLQFLFEYFSETQRNKGNFPGRFSGRQFSNSRSEMNVSTLELGDSALYLCASSLEQAGGNNEQFFGPGTRLTVL.